This is a list of T cell receptor beta chains from one sample in a study of Ad26.COV2.S vaccination and SARS-CoV-2 variants. The data were produced by immunoSEQ multiplex PCR, yet TCRdb's version contains in-frame clones alone and is incomplete. This table holds approximately 340,000 clones, roughly 94% found once. Sequencing was performed on peripheral blood, taken after recovery from COVID-19. The source of these receptors is a human donor who had recovered from COVID-19. Each CDR3 is given with its conserved first and last residue. D genes are given only for firm matches. Clone size is stated in some rows and not others, as once, few, many or a class when expanded.

cdr3_nt cdr3_aa j_call d_call v_call clone_size
TGTGCCAGCAGCCAAATGGGAGGGACTGAAGCTTTCTTT CASSQMGGTEAFF TRBJ1-1 NA TRBV7-9 NA
TGTGCTAGCAGCTTAAAACCGGGGGCTCGCGCAGATACGCAGTATTTT CASSLKPGARADTQYF TRBJ2-3 NA TRBV7-7 NA
TGTGCCAGCAGCCCCAGTCCTGAAGCTTTCTTT CASSPSPEAFF TRBJ1-1 NA TRBV5-4 NA
TGTGCCAGCAGGGCCCTAACCGCGACTAATGAAAAACTGTTTTTT CASRALTATNEKLFF TRBJ1-4 NA TRBV5-6 NA
TGTGCCAGCAGGGGACTAGCGGGGCCCAAGGGGACCCAGTACTTC CASRGLAGPKGTQYF TRBJ2-5 TRBD2 TRBV3-1/TRBV3-2 NA
TGTGCCAGTAGTAAGGACTCGAACACTGAAGCTTTCTTT CASSKDSNTEAFF TRBJ1-1 NA TRBV19 NA
TGTGCCAGCAGTACGCCAAGGGGACAGGGGGCTGGTGAGCAGTACTTC CASSTPRGQGAGEQYF TRBJ2-7 TRBD1 TRBV5-5 once
TGTGCCAGCACTTACGTAGCGGGGGGGCTTAATGAGCAGTTCTTC CASTYVAGGLNEQFF TRBJ2-1 TRBD2 TRBV6-2/TRBV6-3 NA
TGTGCCAGCAGCTTAGGTGGGGGCTACACCTTC CASSLGGGYTF TRBJ1-2 NA TRBV7-9 NA
TGTGCCAGCAGCTCACAGGGGGCTGGAGAGACCCAGTACTTC CASSSQGAGETQYF TRBJ2-5 TRBD1 TRBV6-5 NA
TGCGCCAGCAGCCAAGCAGGGGGCAGCAATCAGCCCCAGCATTTT CASSQAGGSNQPQHF TRBJ1-5 TRBD1 TRBV4-3 NA
TGTGCCAGCAGTCCGCAAACAGGGGGCTTAGAGACCCAGTACTTC CASSPQTGGLETQYF TRBJ2-5 TRBD1 TRBV27 NA
TGTGCCAGCAGGAGCGGGGGGGCGACCGGGGAGCAGTACTTC CASRSGGATGEQYF TRBJ2-7 TRBD2 TRBV7-2 NA
TGTGCCAGCAGCCAAGGAGTAGGGCCTTTTGGACGGTGGAATGAGCAGTTCTTC CASSQGVGPFGRWNEQFF TRBJ2-1 NA TRBV3-1/TRBV3-2 NA
TGTGCCAGCAGTTATCAGGGGGAGACTGAAGCTTTCTTT CASSYQGETEAFF TRBJ1-1 TRBD1 TRBV6-5 once
TGTGCCAGCAGTTTTTCGGCTAACTATGGCTACACCTTC CASSFSANYGYTF TRBJ1-2 NA TRBV12-3/TRBV12-4 NA
TGTGCCAGCAGTCGAACAGGGGGATATCAGCCCCAGCATTTT CASSRTGGYQPQHF TRBJ1-5 TRBD1 TRBV6-5 NA
TGTGCCAGTAGTCTCCAAGGGTTTAGACACGAGCAGTACTTC CASSLQGFRHEQYF TRBJ2-7 NA TRBV19 NA
TGTGCCAGCAGCCAAGATGGACACTCTGGGGCCAACGTCCTGACTTTC CASSQDGHSGANVLTF TRBJ2-6 NA TRBV4-2 NA
TGTGCCAGCAGGAGCGGAGATACGCAGTATTTT CASRSGDTQYF TRBJ2-3 NA TRBV6-5 NA
TGTGCCAGCAGTGAAACAACAGGGTCGAGCTCCTACGAGCAGTACTTC CASSETTGSSSYEQYF TRBJ2-7 NA TRBV2 NA
TGTGCCAGTTCGCGCAGCTACAATGAGCAGTTCTTC CASSRSYNEQFF TRBJ2-1 NA TRBV19 NA
TGCGCCAGCAGCCAAGATCTCTGGACTAGCGGCTCCTACGAGCAGTACTTC CASSQDLWTSGSYEQYF TRBJ2-7 TRBD2 TRBV4-3 NA
TGTGCCAGTAGTACCCTTCAAGAAGACAGGAGCCAATTT CASSTLQEDRSQF TRBJ1-5 NA TRBV19 NA
TGTGCCAGCAGCCAAGAGGCAGGGTACTATAATTCACCCCTCCACTTT CASSQEAGYYNSPLHF TRBJ1-6 NA TRBV14 NA
TGTGCCAGCAGCCCGGACAGCTTACTTAGGGGCTACACCTTC CASSPDSLLRGYTF TRBJ1-2 NA TRBV11-2 NA
TGTGCCAGCAGCGGGGGGTGGACGGTAGCCACAGATACGCAGTATTTT CASSGGWTVATDTQYF TRBJ2-3 NA TRBV5-8 NA
TGTGCCAGCAGTGCCTCGACTGCCCTCACGTTCCAAGAGACCCAGTACTTC CASSASTALTFQETQYF TRBJ2-5 NA TRBV6-2/TRBV6-3 NA
TGTGCCAGCAGTCTCGGGACAGGGAACACTGAAGCTTTCTTT CASSLGTGNTEAFF TRBJ1-1 TRBD1 TRBV7-6 NA
TGTGCCAGCAGCTCGGGATTTATGAACACTGAAGCTTTCTTT CASSSGFMNTEAFF TRBJ1-1 NA TRBV5-6 NA
TGTGCCAGCAGCACCGTGAATAGCGGTGCAGATACGCAGTATTTT CASSTVNSGADTQYF TRBJ2-3 NA TRBV28 NA
TGTGCCAGCAGTTACGGCGGGGACTCAACAAACACTGAAGCTTTCTTT CASSYGGDSTNTEAFF TRBJ1-1 NA TRBV6-5 NA
TGTGCCAGCAGCCCCAAGCTCGGACAGGGTTTAGCCTACGAGCAGTACTTC CASSPKLGQGLAYEQYF TRBJ2-7 TRBD1 TRBV5-8 NA
TGTGCCAGCTCACCGGGGACAGCTAGCACAGATACGCAGTATTTT CASSPGTASTDTQYF TRBJ2-3 TRBD1 TRBV18 NA
TGTGCCAGCAGCCAAGATCGGGCCATTGCCTACGAGCAGTACTTC CASSQDRAIAYEQYF TRBJ2-7 NA TRBV3-1/TRBV3-2 NA
TGTGCCATCAGTGTCGACGGCCTCCCCCACTACACCTTC CAISVDGLPHYTF TRBJ1-2 NA TRBV10-3 NA
TGTGCCAGGGGAATTCCTAACTATGGCTACACCTTC CARGIPNYGYTF TRBJ1-2 NA TRBV6-5 NA
TGCGCCAGCAGCTTGGATTGGATTGGGGGCTCAGGTTCACCCCTCCACTTT CASSLDWIGGSGSPLHF TRBJ1-6 NA TRBV5-1 NA
TGTGCCAGCAGCTTCGCGGATAATGAGCAGTTCTTC CASSFADNEQFF TRBJ2-1 NA TRBV9 NA
TGTGCCAGCAGTTACTCGGGGGGTGGATTAAACACCATATATTTT CASSYSGGGLNTIYF TRBJ1-3 NA TRBV6-5 NA
TGTGCCAGCAGCTCAGCCGAATATCACAGGGTGGAGGTTTCACACACTGAAGCTTTCTTT CASSSAEYHRVEVSHTEAFF TRBJ1-1 NA TRBV5-5 once
TGCGCCAGCAGCCGGGACAGGGCCCCCACTGAAGCTTTCTTT CASSRDRAPTEAFF TRBJ1-1 TRBD1 TRBV5-1 NA
TGCGCCAGCAGCTTGGCTGGCGAAGCTTTCTTT CASSLAGEAFF TRBJ1-1 NA TRBV5-1 NA
TGTGCCAGCAGCCCCTTAGGAATGGTAAGCTCCTACGAGCAGTACTTC CASSPLGMVSSYEQYF TRBJ2-7 NA TRBV7-2 NA
TGTGCCAGCAGCTTTGCAGACTATGGCTACACCTTC CASSFADYGYTF TRBJ1-2 NA TRBV7-8 few
TGTGCCAGCAGCCAAGAAGGCGCTCAGCCCCAGCATTTT CASSQEGAQPQHF TRBJ1-5 NA TRBV3-1/TRBV3-2 many
TGCGCCAGCAGCTTGGACAGGGATTCACCCCTCCACTTT CASSLDRDSPLHF TRBJ1-6 NA TRBV5-1 NA
TGTGCCAGCAGCTGGGACACCGGGACGGCCCTCGATCAGTACTTC CASSWDTGTALDQYF TRBJ2-7 NA TRBV5-5 NA
TGTGCCAGCAGTTCCTATAGCAATCAGCCCCAGCATTTT CASSSYSNQPQHF TRBJ1-5 NA TRBV27 NA
TGTGCCAGCAGCTTAGAAGGGACTAGCGCTCGCAATGAGCAGTTCTTC CASSLEGTSARNEQFF TRBJ2-1 TRBD2 TRBV7-2 NA
TGTGCCAGCAGTTACCTTCGGGACTCGAACACTGAAGCTTTCTTT CASSYLRDSNTEAFF TRBJ1-1 NA TRBV6-5 NA
TGTGCCAGCAGCCCCGAACGGGGAGGGGAATACGAGCAGTACTTC CASSPERGGEYEQYF TRBJ2-7 TRBD2 TRBV7-2 NA
TGTGCCAGCAGTTTATCGGGAAATCAGCCCCAGCATTTT CASSLSGNQPQHF TRBJ1-5 NA TRBV12-3/TRBV12-4 NA
TGTGCCAGCAGCTTGTTGACAGGTCGCTCATTGGGCGAGCAGTACTTC CASSLLTGRSLGEQYF TRBJ2-7 NA TRBV5-6 NA
TGTGCCAGCGGACGGACAGGGCACACCGGGGAGCTGTTTTTT CASGRTGHTGELFF TRBJ2-2 TRBD1 TRBV7-9 NA
TGTGCCAGCAGCGTAGTAGGGACAGGGGGCGACGAGCAGTACTTC CASSVVGTGGDEQYF TRBJ2-7 TRBD1 TRBV9 NA
TGTGCCATCAGGGAGGGGGGCTCCGGAAACACCATATATTTT CAIREGGSGNTIYF TRBJ1-3 NA TRBV10-3 NA
TGTGCCAGCAGCTTCCCTAGCGGGGGTGCGGGCGGGGCCAACGTCCTGACTTTC CASSFPSGGAGGANVLTF TRBJ2-6 TRBD2 TRBV7-9 NA
TGTGCCAGCAGCCCGGGACAGGGGGCATACGAGCAGTACTTC CASSPGQGAYEQYF TRBJ2-7 TRBD1 TRBV13 NA
TGTGCCAGCAGCTTAGTAGGACAGGGATTCTCTTACGAGCAGTACTTC CASSLVGQGFSYEQYF TRBJ2-7 TRBD1 TRBV11-2 NA